This T cell receptor (beta chain) comes out of a study of CD4 T cells in relation to SARS-CoV-2 and coronaviruses. The data were produced by immunoSEQ multiplex PCR, yet TCRdb's version contains in-frame clones alone and is incomplete. Among 60,000 to 75,000 clones, just over 90% were seen once, and the ten largest hold approximately 0.21%. The V and J ends lost 2 bases and 4 bases, in that order; junction bases with no gene match: 5. Germline V gene lookup returns CDR1 SGHNT and CDR2 YYREEE (reference sequence). The CDR3 runs to 14 residues. Before the COVID-19 pandemic, during about 2010-2019, CD4+ T cells were taken from unexposed donors.

V is TRBV5-4 and J is TRBJ2-7; 8 bases map to TRBD1. Material for sequencing was naive CD4+ T cells from PBMCs. Subset meaning: naive CD4+ T cells isolated by negative enrichment. The source of this sequence is a human donor in good health. CDR3 loop: CASSFQGAPYEQYF. In DNA form, the CDR3 reads TGTGCCAGCAGCTTTCAGGGGGCCCCGTACGAGCAGTACTTC.